This T cell receptor (beta chain) was sequenced for a study of CD8 T cells in ankylosing spondylitis. The CDR3 extends over 14 amino acids. Germline CDR1 is SGDLS and CDR2 is YYNGEE. Trimming took 2 bases from V and 5 from J, leaving 10 bases between them. TCRdb redid the calling of the 5' RACE reads with MiXCR, one entry per CDR3 protein. The sample gives about 170,000 distinct CDR3 sequences, around 19% of which show up once; about 8.3% is in the top ten. Sequenced material: blood, either unsorted or a sorted T cell fraction (not recorded which). The TCR sequence derives from a male donor with ankylosing spondylitis or in good health (not recorded which). This chain uses TRBV9 with TRBJ1-4, with D unclear. CDR3 protein: CASSVTGRNEKLFF. The DNA for the CDR3 is TGTGCCAGCAGCGTTACGGGGAGAAATGAAAAACTGTTTTTT. The full variable domain, completed using reference TRBV9 and TRBJ1-4, is DSGVTQTPKHLITATGQRVTLRCSPRSGDLSVYWYQQSLDQGLQFLIQYYNGEERAKGNILERFSAQQFPDLHSELNLSSLELGDSALYFCASSVTGRNEKLFFGSGTQLSVL.